This entry lists 27 T cell receptor beta chains sequenced from one sample in a study of blood T cells in healthy people across ages. A J-beta primer mix and a sample-barcoded 5' primer were used in a second PCR of about 6 to 12 cycles. TCRdb recomputed calls from the 5' RACE reads with MiXCR, one row per CDR3 protein. The sample records roughly 1.7 million distinct CDR3 sequences, 30% to 40% being singletons. Sequenced material: blood. These receptor sequences come from a woman aged 30 to 39 in good health.

This chain links TRBV3-1 with TRBJ2-7; 7 positions agree with TRBD2. With 4 bases clipped from V and 3 bases from J, the junction kept 6 bases outside the gene matches. The length of the CDR3 is 14 residues. The germline V gene has CDR1 LGHDT and CDR2 YNNKEL (reference sequence). The CDR3, as DNA: TGTGCCAGCAGCCGGGAGGGCTATTACTACGAGCAGTACTTC. Its protein is CASSREGYYYEQYF.

This clonotype was seen at least ten times. The chain has TRBV6-2 or TRBV6-3 and TRBJ2-7; the match to TRBD2 covers 9 bases. The V gene's germline CDR1 is MNHEY and CDR2 SVGEGT. The V segment lost 6 bases and the J segment 3 bases; nucleotides outside the gene matches: 6. There are 14 residues in the CDR3. CDR3 residues: CASRAGTSHYEQYF. The CDR3 DNA reads as TGTGCCAGCAGGGCCGGGACTAGCCACTACGAGCAGTACTTC.

Concerning this clonotype: The junction departs from germline at one end; a sequencing error may be responsible. For the CDR3, the DNA is TGTGCCAGCAATAATGGAGGGGCGGGCACCGGGGAGCCGTTTTTT. It is translated as CASNNGGAGTGEPFF. The chain links TRBV3-1 to TRBJ2-2; D might be TRBD2 (6 bases). The germline gives CDR1 LGHDT, CDR2 YNNKEL (reference sequence). The CDR3 runs to 15 residues.

With respect to this clonotype: At one end the junction does not follow the germline gene, possibly because of a read error. Here the CDR3 reads CSEPGVGTDTRYF. The CDR3 nucleotides are TGCAGTGAACCCGGGGTGGGAACAGATACGCGGTATTTT. The J gene is TRBJ2-3, the V gene TRBV20-1, with a weak D call TRBD2 (5 bases). Germline V gene lookup returns CDR1 DFQATT and CDR2 SNEGSKA (reference sequence). The CDR3 spans 13 residues.

CDR3 coding DNA: TGCGCCAGCAGCCCTAGACCAGCGGGAGACTGGCAAGAGACCCAGTACTTC. Protein: CASSPRPAGDWQETQYF. The rearrangement uses TRBV4-1 and TRBJ2-5, with 8 bases that match TRBD2. CDR3 length: 17 residues. Germline V gene sequence: CDR1 MGHRA, CDR2 YSYEKL. V was pared by 4 bases and J by 2 bases, with 12 bases of the junction left unmatched.

The chain couples TRBV6-5 to TRBJ2-1; D is possibly TRBD1 or TRBD2 (5 bases each). The germline CDR1 and CDR2 sequences are MNHEY and SVGAGI. V lost 2 bases and J lost 6, with 8 bases in between. This CDR3 comprises 13 residues. The DNA of the CDR3 is TGTGCCAGCAGTTACATGAGGGGCAATGAGCAGTTCTTC. It yields the protein CASSYMRGNEQFF.

The genes are TRBV4-1 and TRBJ1-1; TRBD1 matches 9 bases. Unmatched junction bases numbered 4, after V lost 2 bases and J lost 0 bases. Germline V lookup: CDR1 MGHRA, CDR2 YSYEKL. The CDR3 is 16 amino acids. For the CDR3, the DNA is TGCGCCAGCAGCCAACCCGGACAGGGGATGAACACTGAAGCTTTCTTT. This sequence encodes CASSQPGQGMNTEAFF.

This clonotype was picked up many times. This CDR3 is CSVETKDRGRNEQFF. The CDR3 coding sequence is TGCAGCGTTGAAACAAAGGACAGGGGGCGAAATGAGCAGTTCTTC. V usage is TRBV29-1 and J usage is TRBJ2-1; 11 bases line up with TRBD1. Germline-derived CDR1 and CDR2 are SQVTM and ANQGSEA. The trim removed 2 bases at V and 7 bases at J, leaving 7 bases unmatched. The CDR3 spans 15 residues.

This clonotype was counted a few times. The J gene is TRBJ2-1, the V gene TRBV3-1; D may be TRBD2 (5 bases). The CDR3 extends over 14 amino acids. V lost 10 bases, J lost 0 bases, and 13 bases lay in between. Germline CDR1 LGHDT, CDR2 YNNKEL (reference sequence). CDR3: CATASLASYNEQFF. In DNA form, the CDR3 reads TGTGCCACCGCTTCTCTAGCCTCCTACAATGAGCAGTTCTTC.

This clonotype was observed a handful of times. The rearrangement joins TRBV7-8 to TRBJ2-7; 7 bases line up with TRBD1. The CDR3 extends over 15 amino acids. V lost 5 bases and J lost 3; bases outside the gene matches: 10. The germline CDR1 and CDR2 sequences are SGHVS and FQNEAQ. CDR3: CASSPGQAANYEQYF. The CDR3 region has the DNA TGTGCCAGCAGCCCCGGACAGGCAGCCAACTACGAGCAGTACTTC.

Notes on this clonotype: This may be a read error, as it is one base from a much larger clone. V usage is TRBV29-1 and J usage is TRBJ2-1, with TRBD2 identical over 9 bases. V trimming: 7 bases; J trimming: 5 bases; junction bases outside the gene matches: 3. This CDR3 contains 12 residues. Germline V gene data show CDR1 as SQVTM and CDR2 as ANQGSEA. CDR3 sequence: CSASGEDNEQFF. The CDR3 nucleotides read TGCAGCGCTAGCGGGGAGGACAATGAGCAGTTCTTC.

This clonotype has only one observation. This chain links TRBV12-3 or TRBV12-4 with TRBJ2-3; D may be TRBD1 or TRBD2 (5 bases each). The CDR3 sequence is 13 residues long. Trimming took 6 bases from V and 4 from J, leaving 11 bases between them. CDR3 in DNA: TGTGCCAGCAGGTTGGGGGTCCCAGATACGCAGTATTTT. It codes for CASRLGVPDTQYF.

V is TRBV7-9 and J is TRBJ2-3; the D is unclear. Trimming cost V 1 base and J 3 bases, with 11 bases left between them. This CDR3 is 15 amino acids long. Germline V gene data show CDR1 as SEHNR and CDR2 as FQNEAQ (reference sequence). CDR3 nucleotide sequence: TGTGCCAGCAGCTTAGTGGGTCTTAATACAGATACGCAGTATTTT. This translates into CASSLVGLNTDTQYF.

In its sample, this clonotype was seen once. A much larger clonotype is one base distant, so this may be a read error. The V gene is TRBV10-3, the J gene TRBJ2-7; the D is unclear. This CDR3 contains 11 residues. The V gene's germline CDR1 is ENHRY and CDR2 SYGVKD. V shed 3 bases and J shed 9 bases, with 9 bases lying between them. Here the CDR3 reads CAISEAQVQYF. The DNA of the CDR3 is TGTGCCATCAGTGAAGCACAAGTGCAGTACTTC.

This clonotype was detected a few times. The chain uses TRBV20-1 and TRBJ2-7; perhaps TRBD2 as D (7 bases). V was pared by 4 bases and J by 5 bases, with 21 bases between. Germline CDR1 reads DFQATT; CDR2 reads SNEGSKA (reference sequence). This CDR3 has 15 residues. The CDR3 coding sequence is TGCAGTGCTAAGAGGGGGGCGGGAGTAGGGAACGAGCAGTACTTC. Encoded protein: CSAKRGAGVGNEQYF.

This clonotype was found a few times. The gene calls are TRBV5-1 and TRBJ2-5; D not resolved. This CDR3 has 14 residues. V was pared by 1 base and J by 1 base, with 8 bases between. In germline, CDR1 is SGHRS, CDR2 YFSETQ. CDR3 DNA sequence: TGCGCCAGCAGCTTGACAGCGTCCCAAGAGACCCAGTACTTC. It specifies CASSLTASQETQYF. Full variable domain (missing parts from reference TRBV5-1 and TRBJ2-5): KAGVTQTPRYLIKTRGQQVTLSCSPISGHRSVSWYQQTPGQGLQFLFEYFSETQRNKGNFPGRFSGRQFSNSRSEMNVSTLELGDSALYLCASSLTASQETQYFGPGTRLLVL.

This clonotype was seen only a few times. The chain is built from TRBV27 and TRBJ2-5; TRBD2 matches 11 bases. The CDR3 has 16 residues. Trimming took 5 bases from V and 5 from J; bases not matched to a gene: 10. CDR1 MNHEY and CDR2 SMNVEV come from the germline V gene (reference sequence). CDR3 sequence reads: CASSLYSGRAGETQYF. CDR3 in DNA: TGTGCCAGCAGTCTATATAGCGGGAGGGCCGGGGAGACCCAGTACTTC.

This chain uses TRBV29-1 with TRBJ2-1; D perhaps matches TRBD1 (5 bases). V was pared by 3 bases and J by 0 bases, with 15 bases between. This CDR3 has 16 residues. Germline CDR1 is SQVTM and CDR2 is ANQGSEA. The CDR3 bases are TGCAGCGTTGAGTTCCCCGACAGAAGCTCCTACAATGAGCAGTTCTTC. This encodes CSVEFPDRSSYNEQFF.

The V and J genes are TRBV21-1 and TRBJ2-3; TRBD1, the D gene given by the table, was not confirmed from the DNA. TRBV21-1 is noted as a pseudogene. The CDR3 totals 19 residues. CDR3 sequence (DNA): TGTGCCAGCAGCAAAGGTTCATTTTCGACAGGTCCTAGCACAGATACGCAGTATTTT. Its protein is CASSKGSFSTGPSTDTQYF.

The rearrangement uses TRBV3-1 and TRBJ2-5; D is undetermined. Trimming cost V 1 base and J 13 bases, with 10 bases left between them. The length of the CDR3 is 11 residues. Germline CDR1 LGHDT, CDR2 YNNKEL (reference sequence). Written as DNA, the CDR3 is TGTGCCAGCAGCCAAGCTAACGAGCGGTACTTC. This translates into CASSQANERYF.

The V and J genes are TRBV25-1 and TRBJ2-1; D not resolved. The germline gives CDR1 MGHDK, CDR2 SYGVNS. The CDR3 is 13 residues long. Trimming shortened V by 1 base and J by 4 bases, and 5 bases separated the two germline ends. This CDR3 reads CASSEFRYNEQFF. CDR3 coding DNA: TGTGCCAGCAGTGAATTCAGGTACAATGAGCAGTTCTTC.

This clonotype was found a few times. CDR3 sequence reads: CAITPGGEKLFF. CDR3 sequence (DNA): TGTGCCATCACACCAGGAGGTGAAAAACTGTTTTTT. The chain carries TRBV10-3 and TRBJ1-4; no clear D. Germline V gene sequence: CDR1 ENHRY, CDR2 SYGVKD. Trimming took 7 bases from V and 7 from J, leaving 10 bases between them. CDR3 length: 12 residues.

As concerns this clonotype: A read error may produce the germline difference seen at one junction end. This chain joins TRBV7-9 and TRBJ1-4, with D possibly TRBD1 on 6 matching bases. The V gene's germline CDR1 is SEHNR and CDR2 FQNEAQ (reference sequence). The CDR3 length is 13 residues. The DNA of the CDR3 is TGTGCCAGCAGCTCACAGGGAAATGAAAAACGGTTTTTT. Its translation: CASSSQGNEKRFF.

In its sample, this clonotype was seen a few times. The V call is TRBV29-1, the J call TRBJ2-5; 7 bases are shared with TRBD1. This CDR3 is built from 12 residues. J gave up 8 bases and V 2 bases, and 5 bases lay outside the gene matches. Germline CDR1 is SQVTM and CDR2 is ANQGSEA. The CDR3 DNA follows: TGCAGCGTTGAAACAGGGGTACAAACCCAGTACTTC. Translated: CSVETGVQTQYF.

V usage is TRBV20-1 and J usage is TRBJ2-4; perhaps TRBD2 as D (5 bases). The J call is uncertain, as TRBJ2-7 better fits the DNA end. The CDR3 sequence is 14 residues long. Germline lookup yields CDR1 DFQATT and CDR2 SNEGSKA (reference sequence). CDR3 bases: TGCAGTGCTAGAGAAGCCTCGAGGGTATACGAGCAGTACTTC. Residues: CSAREASRVYEQYF.

The genes are TRBV6-2 or TRBV6-3 and TRBJ1-5; 7 bases align to TRBD1. The junction had 6 bases not matched to a gene; V was cut back by 7 bases and J by 6 bases. Germline CDR1 MNHEY, CDR2 SVGEGT. The CDR3 consists of 13 residues. The CDR3 here is CASTKSGGQPQHF. Here the CDR3 DNA reads TGTGCCAGCACCAAATCAGGGGGTCAGCCCCAGCATTTT.

DNA for the CDR3: TGCAGTGCTAGCACCGGGGACAATCAGCCCCAGCATTTT. Protein: CSASTGDNQPQHF. The rearrangement uses TRBV20-1 and TRBJ1-5; D is ambiguous. The germline V gene encodes CDR1 DFQATT and CDR2 SNEGSKA (reference sequence). V lost 3 bases, J lost 3 bases, and 9 bases lay in between. The CDR3 extends over 13 amino acids.